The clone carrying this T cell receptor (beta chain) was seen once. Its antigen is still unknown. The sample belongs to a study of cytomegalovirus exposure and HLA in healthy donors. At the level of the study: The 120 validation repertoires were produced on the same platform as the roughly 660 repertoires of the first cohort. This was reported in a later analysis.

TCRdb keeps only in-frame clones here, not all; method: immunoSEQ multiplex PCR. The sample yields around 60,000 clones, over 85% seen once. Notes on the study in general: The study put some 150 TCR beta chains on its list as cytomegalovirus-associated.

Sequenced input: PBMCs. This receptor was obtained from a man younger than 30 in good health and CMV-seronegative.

CDR3 loop: CASGNRPYEQYF. The CDR3 bases are TGTGCCAGTGGCAACCGTCCCTACGAGCAGTACTTC. The chain is built from TRBV19 and TRBJ2-7; the D is unclear. CDR3 length: 12 residues. Trimming removed 8 bases from V and 2 bases from J, with 10 bases in between. Germline-derived CDR1 and CDR2 are LNHDA and SQIVND (reference sequence).